These 31 T cell receptor beta chains came from one sample sequenced in a study of memory CD4+ T cells and cytomegalovirus serostatus. Single viable CD3+CD4+CD8-CD45RO+ cells were sorted as the memory CD4+ T cells. Some clones are missing from TCRdb's copy, which holds only in-frame ones; the method was immunoSEQ multiplex PCR. The sample carries about 57,000 clones, 65% to 80% recorded once. Sequencing used memory CD4+ T cells from blood. Receptors were obtained from an adult in good health and CMV-seronegative.

The chain uses TRBV7-9 and TRBJ1-3, with a tentative D call TRBD1 (5 bases). This CDR3 region has 14 residues. V lost 5 bases, J lost 8 bases, and 16 bases lay in between. Germline CDR1 SEHNR, CDR2 FQNEAQ (reference sequence). In nucleotides, the CDR3 is TGTGCCAGCAGCCCCCGAGGGGTGAGAGACACCATATATTTT. Amino acids: CASSPRGVRDTIYF. Variable domain in full (rest from reference TRBV7-9 and TRBJ1-3): DTGVSQNPRHKITKRGQNVTFRCDPISEHNRLYWYRQTLGQGPEFLTYFQNEAQLEKSRLLSDRFSAERPKGSFSTLEIQRTEQGDSAMYLCASSPRGVRDTIYFGEGSWLTVV.

The rearrangement uses TRBV28 and TRBJ1-3; D is perhaps TRBD1 (6 bases). The CDR3 runs 15 residues. Per germline, CDR1 MDHEN and CDR2 SYDVKM. The V end was cut by 3 bases, the J end by 3 bases, with 12 bases between. CDR3 protein: CASSLSQGIGNTIYF. CDR3 sequence (DNA): TGTGCCAGCAGTTTGAGCCAGGGGATTGGAAACACCATATATTTT.

The chain combines TRBV5-4 with TRBJ2-3; 7 bases agree with TRBD1. The CDR3 has 13 amino acids. Germline V gives CDR1 SGHNT, CDR2 YYREEE (reference sequence). Trimming removed 4 bases from V and 6 bases from J; junction bases left unmatched: 5. As DNA, the CDR3 is TGTGCCAGCAGCCGACAGGGACGGGATACGCAGTATTTT. Translation: CASSRQGRDTQYF.

This clone appeared a single time. This chain joins TRBV28 and TRBJ1-2; the D is unclear. Germline CDR1 and CDR2: MDHEN and SYDVKM. This CDR3 spans 13 amino acids. V dropped 2 bases and J dropped 2 bases, with 6 bases sitting between them. CDR3 amino acids: CASSLRQNYGYTF. The CDR3 DNA reads as TGTGCCAGCAGTTTACGGCAAAACTATGGCTACACCTTC.

This chain uses TRBV20-1 with TRBJ2-1, with a possible D match to TRBD2 (6 bases). The CDR3 loop spans 11 amino acids. The germline V gene has CDR1 DFQATT and CDR2 SNEGSKA (reference sequence). V shed 4 bases and J shed 9 bases, with 10 bases lying between them. The CDR3 region is CSATGEAEQFF. The CDR3, as DNA: TGCAGTGCTACGGGAGAGGCTGAGCAGTTCTTC.

The chain joins TRBV5-1 to TRBJ2-5, with 8 bases identical to TRBD1. Germline V gene sequence: CDR1 SGHRS, CDR2 YFSETQ. The CDR3 has 16 amino acids. After removal of 1 base from V and 0 bases from J, the junction contained 5 bases not matched to a gene. The CDR3 loop reads CASSLLGQGNQETQYF. The CDR3 nucleotides are TGCGCCAGCAGCTTGTTAGGACAGGGAAACCAAGAGACCCAGTACTTC.

The CDR3 loop is CASSLGLGEQYF. The DNA for the CDR3 is TGTGCCAGCAGCTTAGGTTTGGGCGAGCAGTACTTC. The J gene is TRBJ2-7, the V gene TRBV7-2; no reliable D call. The CDR3 has 12 amino acids. V shed 1 base and J shed 6 bases, with 7 bases lying between them. Germline CDR1 and CDR2: SGHTA and FQGNSA.

The CDR3 reads CASSLGRRYSNQPQHF. The CDR3 coding sequence is TGTGCCAGCAGCTTAGGAAGGAGATATAGCAATCAGCCCCAGCATTTT. This chain connects TRBV7-8 to TRBJ1-5; no definite D call. The CDR3 has 16 residues. Germline V gene data show CDR1 as SGHVS and CDR2 as FQNEAQ. The V end was cut by 1 base, the J end by 0 bases, with 10 bases between.

The chain has TRBV5-1 and TRBJ1-3, with D perhaps matching TRBD1 (5 bases). The CDR3 is 13 residues long. Germline V gives CDR1 SGHRS, CDR2 YFSETQ. CDR3 bases: TGCGCTTCCACAGGTAGCCCTGGAAACACCATATATTTT. It yields the protein CASTGSPGNTIYF. Variable domain in full (rest from reference TRBV5-1 and TRBJ1-3): KAGVTQTPRYLIKTRGQQVTLSCSPISGHRSVSWYQQTPGQGLQFLFEYFSETQRNKGNFPGRFSGRQFSNSRSEMNVSTLELGDSALYLCASTGSPGNTIYFGEGSWLTVV.

About this clone itself: A junction boundary mismatches the germline segment, possibly from a read error. The chain has TRBV19 and TRBJ1-1; D uncertain. The V gene's germline CDR1 is LNHDA and CDR2 SQIVND (reference sequence). The CDR3 totals 10 residues. The CDR3 nucleotides are TGTGCCAGTAGTATATTTGTCATCCCGTTT. Translating it yields CASSIFVIPF.

In its sample, this clone was seen once. The V gene is TRBV5-5, the J gene TRBJ2-3, with D uncertain. V lost 3 bases and J 2 bases, leaving 13 bases between the germline ends. This CDR3 has 15 amino acids. CDR1 and CDR2 from the germline V gene are SGHKS and YYEKEE (reference sequence). CDR3 region: CASSSPVGNTDTQYF. Here the CDR3 DNA reads TGTGCCAGCAGCTCGCCAGTCGGAAACACAGATACGCAGTATTTT.

The chain links TRBV5-4 to TRBJ1-6, with D perhaps matching TRBD1 (5 bases). The germline V gene has CDR1 SGHNT and CDR2 YYREEE (reference sequence). Trimming shortened V by 4 bases and J by 7 bases, and 12 bases separated the two germline ends. The CDR3 is made up of 14 amino acids. In DNA, the CDR3 is TGTGCCAGCAGCCCGGGCTGGGGGAATTCACCCCTCCACTTT. Encoded protein: CASSPGWGNSPLHF. The full variable domain, with the rest looked up from reference TRBV5-4 and TRBJ1-6, is ETGVTQSPTHLIKTRGQQVTLRCSSQSGHNTVSWYQQALGQGPQFIFQYYREEENGRGNFPPRFSGLQFPNYSSELNVNALELDDSALYLCASSPGWGNSPLHFGNGTRLTVT.

Regarding this clone: Other nucleotide sequences in the sample specify the same CDR3. This sequence joins TRBV14 and TRBJ2-1; D not resolved. The length of the CDR3 is 13 residues. Trimming cost V 0 bases and J 7 bases, with 7 bases left between them. Germline V gives CDR1 SGHDN, CDR2 FVKESK. This CDR3 reads CASSQDRRNEQFF. DNA for the CDR3: TGTGCCAGCAGCCAAGATAGAAGGAATGAGCAGTTCTTC.

This clone has a handful of counts. J is TRBJ1-1 and V is TRBV10-3; D might be TRBD1 (6 bases). Germline CDR1 is ENHRY and CDR2 is SYGVKD. This CDR3 is 13 amino acids long. Trimming cost V 10 bases and J 4 bases, with 16 bases left between them. CDR3 nucleotide sequence: TGTGCCACCACAGGGCGTCGGGGCACTGAAGCTTTCTTT. Translated: CATTGRRGTEAFF.

The gene calls are TRBV7-3 and TRBJ1-1; D remains unclear. Germline CDR1 reads SGHTA; CDR2 reads FQGTGA. CDR3 length: 15 residues. V was trimmed by 4 bases and J by 1 base, leaving 13 bases between them. The CDR3 here is CASSSGKGGNTEAFF. In DNA form, the CDR3 reads TGTGCCAGCAGCTCGGGCAAGGGAGGGAACACTGAAGCTTTCTTT.

J is TRBJ1-1 and V is TRBV7-9; TRBD1 is a possible D gene (5 bases). The CDR3 covers 15 residues. V was trimmed by 3 bases and J by 5 bases, leaving 16 bases between them. Germline loops: CDR1 SEHNR, CDR2 FQNEAQ (reference sequence). In DNA, the CDR3 is TGTGCCAGCAGCTTGGTTCCCGACGGGGGAACTGAAGCTTTCTTT. Translation: CASSLVPDGGTEAFF.

The chain is built from TRBV27 and TRBJ1-1; D is undetermined. The CDR3 is 15 residues long. Per germline, CDR1 MNHEY and CDR2 SMNVEV (reference sequence). V lost 2 bases, J lost 1 base, and 11 bases lay in between. CDR3 protein: CASSLRRDSNTEAFF. The CDR3 DNA sequence: TGTGCCAGCAGTTTACGACGGGATTCGAACACTGAAGCTTTCTTT.

V usage is TRBV6-6 and J usage is TRBJ1-2, with D possibly matching TRBD1 (5 bases). Trimming pared 6 bases from V and 4 bases from J, leaving 9 bases between. This CDR3 contains 12 residues. From germline, CDR1 is MNHNY and CDR2 SVGAGI (reference sequence). CDR3 sequence: CASRMGTYGYTF. CDR3 sequence (DNA): TGTGCCAGCAGAATGGGGACCTATGGCTACACCTTC.

The DNA of the CDR3 is TGTGCCAGCAGTTTACAGGGGGCCACTACCAAAAACATTCAGTACTTC. As protein: CASSLQGATTKNIQYF. The chain combines TRBV28 with TRBJ2-4; 8 bases map to TRBD1. Germline V gene sequence: CDR1 MDHEN, CDR2 SYDVKM. Trimming removed 2 bases from V and 2 bases from J; junction bases left unmatched: 5. The CDR3 has 16 residues.

This clone was counted a few times. An end of the junction does not agree with germline; a read error may underlie this. The same CDR3 can be traced to other DNA sequences in this sample. This chain links TRBV2 with TRBJ2-2; D gene uncertain. CDR3 size: 14 residues. CDR1 and CDR2 from the germline V gene are SNHLY and FYNNEI. CDR3 nucleotides: TGTGCCAGCCGTGAAAGGGAGAACACCGGGGAGCTGTTTTTT. It codes for CASRERENTGELFF.

This clone was observed a single time. V usage is TRBV29-1 and J usage is TRBJ2-3; D perhaps matches TRBD1 (5 bases). The length of the CDR3 is 14 residues. The germline V and J ends were trimmed by 0 bases and 6 bases, with 13 bases remaining between them. Looked up from germline, CDR1 is SQVTM and CDR2 is ANQGSEA. The CDR3 loop reads CSVEDAGPRDTQYF. CDR3 DNA: TGCAGCGTTGAAGATGCAGGGCCCAGGGATACGCAGTATTTT.

The chain combines TRBV10-3 with TRBJ1-1, with a tentative D call TRBD1 (5 bases). The V end lost 3 bases, the J end lost 2 bases, and 16 bases lay between the germline ends. Germline V lookup: CDR1 ENHRY, CDR2 SYGVKD. The CDR3 is made up of 16 amino acids. DNA of the CDR3: TGTGCCATCAGTGAATCAGGGAGGGCGGCCAACACTGAAGCTTTCTTT. Residues: CAISESGRAANTEAFF.

This chain uses TRBV7-9 with TRBJ2-1; D uncertain. Looked up from germline, CDR1 is SEHNR and CDR2 is FQNEAQ (reference sequence). V shed 1 base and J shed 10 bases, with 11 bases lying between them. This CDR3 is built from 13 residues. Here the CDR3 reads CASSLERPKEQFF. CDR3 DNA sequence: TGTGCCAGCAGCTTAGAACGTCCGAAGGAGCAGTTCTTC.

J is TRBJ2-1 and V is TRBV19; weak D call: TRBD2 (5 bases). The CDR3 length is 14 residues. Germline CDR1 is LNHDA and CDR2 is SQIVND (reference sequence). V lost 1 base to trimming and J lost 9 bases, with 13 bases between them. CDR3 coding DNA: TGTGCCAGTAGTATAGGTCTCCTAGCCGGTGAGCAGTTCTTC. Translating gives CASSIGLLAGEQFF.

The rearrangement joins TRBV20-1 to TRBJ1-1; no firm D call. Germline V gives CDR1 DFQATT, CDR2 SNEGSKA (reference sequence). Trimming pared 3 bases from V and 7 bases from J, leaving 6 bases between. This CDR3 region has 10 residues. The CDR3, as DNA: TGCAGTGCTAGTAAGGGTGAAGCTTTCTTT. Protein: CSASKGEAFF.

The V and J genes are TRBV7-8 and TRBJ2-5; weak D call: TRBD2 (5 bases). V lost 3 bases to trimming and J lost 5 bases, with 10 bases between them. CDR1 and CDR2 (germline): SGHVS, FQNEAQ. The CDR3 sequence is 13 residues long. CDR3 sequence: CASSFILGETQYF. For the CDR3, the DNA is TGTGCCAGCAGCTTTATACTAGGGGAGACCCAGTACTTC. The variable domain in full, with the rest retrieved from reference TRBV7-8 and TRBJ2-5, is GAGVSQSPRYKVAKRGQDVALRCDPISGHVSLFWYQQALGQGPEFLTYFQNEAQLDKSGLPSDRFFAERPEGSVSTLKIQRTQQEDSAVYLCASSFILGETQYFGPGTRLLVL.

The chain carries TRBV18 and TRBJ1-5; D is unresolved. CDR3 length: 12 residues. Germline CDR1 reads KGHSH; CDR2 reads LQKENI. Trimming left V 2 bases short and J 4 bases short, with 3 bases between. This chain's CDR3 is CASSPGNQPQHF. CDR3 nucleotides: TGTGCCAGCTCACCAGGAAATCAGCCCCAGCATTTT.

This chain joins TRBV2 and TRBJ2-7, with a weak D call TRBD1 (6 bases). Germline V CDR1 and CDR2: SNHLY, FYNNEI. The CDR3 loop spans 17 amino acids. V was clipped by 5 bases and J by 1 base, with 21 bases between them. CDR3 nucleotides: TGTGCCAGCAGTCCATCACAGGGCCGAACGGGGTCCTACGAGCAGTACTTC. Encoded protein: CASSPSQGRTGSYEQYF.

The chain uses TRBV5-1 and TRBJ1-2; 7 bases match TRBD1. V was clipped by 5 bases and J by 0 bases; unmatched bases: 4. Germline V CDR1 and CDR2: SGHRS, YFSETQ. The CDR3 has 14 residues. The CDR3 sequence: CASSSGQTNYGYTF. The CDR3 DNA is TGCGCCAGCAGTTCGGGACAGACTAACTATGGCTACACCTTC.

The chain has TRBV7-2 and TRBJ1-2, with TRBD1 identical over 7 bases. Germline lookup yields CDR1 SGHTA and CDR2 FQGNSA. This CDR3 region has 14 residues. Trimming took 1 base from V and 5 from J; bases not matched to a gene: 4. CDR3: CASSLVDRLYGYTF. Here the CDR3 DNA reads TGTGCCAGCAGCTTAGTGGACAGGCTATATGGCTACACCTTC.

This clone was observed a handful of times. CDR3 nucleotide sequence: TGTGCCAGCAGTCGTACTCCTGGGTGGGGGGCGCTCTACGAGCAGTACTTC. Amino acids: CASSRTPGWGALYEQYF. The V call is TRBV2, the J call TRBJ2-7; D is possibly TRBD1 or TRBD2 (6 bases each). The CDR3 sequence is 17 residues long. Trimming stripped 5 bases from V and 3 bases from J, with 23 bases between. From germline, CDR1 is SNHLY and CDR2 FYNNEI.